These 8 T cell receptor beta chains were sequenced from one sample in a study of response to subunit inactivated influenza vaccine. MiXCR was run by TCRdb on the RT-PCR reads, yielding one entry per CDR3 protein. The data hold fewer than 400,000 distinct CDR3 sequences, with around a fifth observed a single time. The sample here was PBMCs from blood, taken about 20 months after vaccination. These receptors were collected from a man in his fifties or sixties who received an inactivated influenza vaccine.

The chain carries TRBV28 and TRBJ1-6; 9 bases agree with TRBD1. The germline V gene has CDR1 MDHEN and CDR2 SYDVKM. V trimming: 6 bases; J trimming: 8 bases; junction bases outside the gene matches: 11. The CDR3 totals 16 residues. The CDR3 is CASSPPGTGRHSPLHF. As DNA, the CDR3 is TGTGCCAGCAGCCCCCCCGGGACAGGGCGCCATTCACCCCTCCACTTT.

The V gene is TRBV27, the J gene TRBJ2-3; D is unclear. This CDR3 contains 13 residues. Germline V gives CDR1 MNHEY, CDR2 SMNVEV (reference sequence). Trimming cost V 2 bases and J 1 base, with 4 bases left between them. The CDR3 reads CASSLMGTDTQYF. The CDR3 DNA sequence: TGTGCCAGCAGTTTAATGGGCACAGATACGCAGTATTTT.

CDR3 residues: CASSEGQSVREQYF. CDR3 DNA: TGTGCCAGCAGCGAGGGACAGTCTGTAAGGGAGCAGTACTTC. This chain connects TRBV7-6 to TRBJ2-7; TRBD1 aligns across 7 bases. V was clipped by 5 bases and J by 7 bases; unmatched bases: 11. From germline, CDR1 is SGHVS and CDR2 FNYEAQ. The CDR3 runs to 14 residues.

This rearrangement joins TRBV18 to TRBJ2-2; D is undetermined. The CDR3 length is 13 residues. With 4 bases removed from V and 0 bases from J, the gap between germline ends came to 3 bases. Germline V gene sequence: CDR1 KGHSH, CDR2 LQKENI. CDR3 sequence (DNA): TGTGCCAGCTCACAATCGAACACCGGGGAGCTGTTTTTT. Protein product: CASSQSNTGELFF.

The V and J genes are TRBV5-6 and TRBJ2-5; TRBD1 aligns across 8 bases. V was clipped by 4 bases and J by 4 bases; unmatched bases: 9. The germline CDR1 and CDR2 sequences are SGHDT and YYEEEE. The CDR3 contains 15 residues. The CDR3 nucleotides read TGTGCCAGCAGCCGCAGTGGACAGGGAGGAGAGACCCAGTACTTC. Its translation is CASSRSGQGGETQYF. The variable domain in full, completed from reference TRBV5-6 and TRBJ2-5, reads DAGVTQSPTHLIKTRGQQVTLRCSPKSGHDTVSWYQQALGQGPQFIFQYYEEEERQRGNFPDRFSGHQFPNYSSELNVNALLLGDSALYLCASSRSGQGGETQYFGPGTRLLVL.

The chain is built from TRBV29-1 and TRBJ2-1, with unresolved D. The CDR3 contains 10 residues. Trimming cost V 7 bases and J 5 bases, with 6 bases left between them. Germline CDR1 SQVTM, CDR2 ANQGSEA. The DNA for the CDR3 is TGCAGCGCAGACAACAATGAGCAGTTCTTC. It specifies CSADNNEQFF.

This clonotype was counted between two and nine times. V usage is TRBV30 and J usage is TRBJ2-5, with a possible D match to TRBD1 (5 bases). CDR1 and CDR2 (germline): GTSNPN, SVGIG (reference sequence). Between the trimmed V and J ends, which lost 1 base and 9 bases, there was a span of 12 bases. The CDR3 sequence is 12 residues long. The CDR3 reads CAWSGQGRAQYF. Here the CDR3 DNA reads TGTGCCTGGAGTGGTCAGGGAAGGGCCCAGTACTTC.

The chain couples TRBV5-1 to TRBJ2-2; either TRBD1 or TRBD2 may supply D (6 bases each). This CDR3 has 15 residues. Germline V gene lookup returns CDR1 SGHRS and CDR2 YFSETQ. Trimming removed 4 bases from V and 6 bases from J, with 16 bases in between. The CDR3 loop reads CASSHVGGSAGELFF. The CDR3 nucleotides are TGCGCCAGCAGCCATGTAGGGGGGTCGGCCGGGGAGCTGTTTTTT. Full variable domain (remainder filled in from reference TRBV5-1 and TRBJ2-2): KAGVTQTPRYLIKTRGQQVTLSCSPISGHRSVSWYQQTPGQGLQFLFEYFSETQRNKGNFPGRFSGRQFSNSRSEMNVSTLELGDSALYLCASSHVGGSAGELFFGEGSRLTVL.